This T cell receptor (beta chain) comes out of a study of OX40 agonist ivuxolimab in advanced cancers. General study results and limits: Among the lowest peripheral clonal expansion occurred in 0.1-3.0 mg/kg partial responders.

About this clone: Its antigen is unidentified.

Profiled with immunoSEQ multiplex PCR; TCRdb holds only in-frame clones, not every one. The sample contains about 62,000 clones, around 74% of which appear only once. This CDR3 comprises 15 residues. Between the trimmed V and J ends, which lost 5 bases and 6 bases, there was a span of 18 bases. Looked up from germline, CDR1 is SGHVS and CDR2 is FNYEAQ. This specimen was CD4+ or CD8+ T cells sorted from blood, taken in a trial of the OX40 agonist ivuxolimab. The receptor was isolated from an adult with an advanced solid tumor such as melanoma, head and neck, liver or kidney cancer. The rearrangement uses TRBV7-6 and TRBJ2-3; D may be TRBD2 (6 bases). This chain's CDR3 is CASSLLGGAADTQYF. Written as DNA, the CDR3 is TGTGCCAGCAGCCTGTTGGGGGGAGCGGCGGATACGCAGTATTTT.